Presented here are 8 T cell receptor beta chains from one specimen sequenced in a study of beta chain features in type 1 diabetes. The investigators reverse transcribed all of the isolated RNA, so they sequenced expressed TCRB transcripts. Sequenced by immunoSEQ multiplex PCR; TCRdb stores in-frame clones only, minus some. The profile shows nearly 250,000 clones, 11% to 15% of them singletons. Sequencing used naive CD4+ T cells from blood. These receptors all stem from a woman aged 40 to 49 in good health.

The chain joins TRBV7-2 to TRBJ2-3, with 9 bases lining up with TRBD1. V dropped 0 bases and J dropped 0; count of bases not matched to a gene: 4. This CDR3 spans 17 amino acids. Germline V gene data show CDR1 as SGHTA and CDR2 as FQGNSA. CDR3 protein: CASSLARQGVSTDTQYF. CDR3 DNA: TGTGCCAGCAGCTTAGCACGACAGGGGGTTAGCACAGATACGCAGTATTTT.

This chain connects TRBV5-1 to TRBJ2-6; maybe TRBD1 (5 bases). Germline V gene data show CDR1 as SGHRS and CDR2 as YFSETQ. Trimming stripped 4 bases from V and 0 bases from J, with 14 bases between. There are 17 residues in the CDR3. CDR3 in DNA: TGCGCCAGCAGCCCCCAGGGATTCCCCTCTGGGGCCAACGTCCTGACTTTC. Translated, it gives CASSPQGFPSGANVLTF.

This clone has just one count. V is TRBV7-2 and J is TRBJ2-7; 9 bases match TRBD2. The CDR3 covers 14 residues. Trimming removed 4 bases from V and 4 bases from J; junction bases left unmatched: 5. Germline V lookup: CDR1 SGHTA, CDR2 FQGNSA. CDR3 loop: CASSSTGLAYEQYF. DNA for the CDR3: TGTGCCAGCAGCTCCACGGGACTAGCTTACGAGCAGTACTTC. Variable domain in full (rest from reference TRBV7-2 and TRBJ2-7): GAGVSQSPSNKVTEKGKDVELRCDPISGHTALYWYRQSLGQGLEFLIYFQGNSAPDKSGLPSDRFSAERTGGSVSTLTIQRTQQEDSAVYLCASSSTGLAYEQYFGPGTRLTVT.

The chain carries TRBV2 and TRBJ2-5, with D hard to call. The CDR3 sequence is 11 residues long. The germline V gene encodes CDR1 SNHLY and CDR2 FYNNEI. The ends were cut back, 8 bases at V and 5 bases at J, with 9 bases in the middle. CDR3 sequence (DNA): TGTGCCAGCCGGTCGATGGAGACCCAGTACTTC. It encodes CASRSMETQYF.

The table lists this clone with many counts. The CDR3 protein is CSVELAFTDTQYF. The CDR3 DNA reads as TGCAGCGTTGAATTGGCTTTCACAGATACGCAGTATTTT. The chain has TRBV29-1 and TRBJ2-3, with no clear D. V shed 2 bases and J shed 2 bases, with 8 bases lying between them. Germline V gene data show CDR1 as SQVTM and CDR2 as ANQGSEA. There are 13 residues in the CDR3.

This CDR3 reads CASRTDSAGNQPQHF. For the CDR3, the DNA is TGTGCCAGTAGAACGGACAGTGCTGGCAATCAGCCCCAGCATTTT. The chain employs TRBV19 and TRBJ1-5; possible D gene TRBD1, 6 bases. V was cut by 6 bases and J by 2 bases, with 14 bases left in between. CDR1 LNHDA and CDR2 SQIVND come from the germline V gene (reference sequence). The CDR3 runs to 15 residues.

The chain combines TRBV4-3 with TRBJ2-7; no clear D. CDR1 LGHNA and CDR2 YSLEER come from the germline V gene. V was shortened by 4 bases and J by 3 bases, with 16 bases between the two germline ends. This CDR3 contains 15 residues. The CDR3 is CASSLSRHRNYEQYF. CDR3 nucleotides: TGCGCCAGCAGCCTGAGTAGACATCGGAACTACGAGCAGTACTTC.

This clone was seen only a few times. The rearrangement links TRBV5-1 to TRBJ1-6; 7 nucleotides line up with TRBD1. Per the germline V gene, CDR1 is SGHRS and CDR2 is YFSETQ. CDR3 size: 16 residues. The V and J ends lost 3 bases and 6 bases, in that order; junction bases with no gene match: 9. Here the CDR3 reads CASSSGNRGANSPLHF. CDR3 nucleotide sequence: TGCGCCAGCAGCTCGGGGAACAGGGGCGCTAATTCACCCCTCCACTTT. The full variable domain, with the rest looked up from reference TRBV5-1 and TRBJ1-6, is KAGVTQTPRYLIKTRGQQVTLSCSPISGHRSVSWYQQTPGQGLQFLFEYFSETQRNKGNFPGRFSGRQFSNSRSEMNVSTLELGDSALYLCASSSGNRGANSPLHFGNGTRLTVT.